This passage covers 5 T cell receptor beta chains from one sample sequenced in a study of OX40 agonist ivuxolimab in advanced cancers. Sequencing used immunoSEQ multiplex PCR; TCRdb keeps in-frame clones, though not all of them. The sample shows 70,000 or so clones, about 89% of them seen only once. Specimen: CD4+ or CD8+ T cells sorted from blood, collected in a trial of the OX40 agonist ivuxolimab. Receptors originate from an adult with an advanced solid tumor such as melanoma, head and neck, liver or kidney cancer.

The gene calls are TRBV7-2 and TRBJ1-2; a possible D gene is TRBD1 (6 bases). Germline CDR1 and CDR2: SGHTA and FQGNSA. CDR3 length: 16 amino acids. V was cut by 5 bases and J by 0 bases, with 16 bases left in between. The CDR3 DNA reads as TGTGCCAGCAGCGAGAGCTCCAGGGGAGCTAACTATGGCTACACCTTC. It specifies CASSESSRGANYGYTF.

The chain combines TRBV6-5 with TRBJ2-3; 7 nucleotides align to TRBD1. CDR1 and CDR2 from the germline V gene are MNHEY and SVGAGI. J gave up 2 bases and V 7 bases, and 6 bases lay outside the gene matches. The CDR3 covers 14 residues. Here the CDR3 reads CASKLQGSTDTQYF. DNA for the CDR3: TGTGCCAGCAAGCTACAGGGGTCCACAGATACGCAGTATTTT.

This clone was seen ten or more times. J is TRBJ2-7 and V is TRBV7-9; no definite D call. V lost 5 bases, J lost 0 bases, and 8 bases lay in between. This CDR3 contains 13 residues. The germline gives CDR1 SEHNR, CDR2 FQNEAQ (reference sequence). The DNA of the CDR3 is TGTGCCAGCAGCGTTGATAGCTCCTACGAGCAGTACTTC. Translating gives CASSVDSSYEQYF.

The V and J genes are TRBV19 and TRBJ1-5; maybe TRBD1 (6 bases). The V end was cut by 3 bases, the J end by 11 bases, with 17 bases between. CDR3 length: 14 residues. Per the germline V gene, CDR1 is LNHDA and CDR2 is SQIVND (reference sequence). CDR3 bases: TGTGCCAGTAGTATCGACGGGGGGCGGGGCGCCCAGCATTTT. This codes for CASSIDGGRGAQHF.

This clone was seen just once. V is TRBV11-2 and J is TRBJ2-5; 14 bases agree with TRBD2. Germline values: CDR1 SGHAT, CDR2 FQNNGV. V lost 1 base and J lost 2; bases outside the gene matches: 3. The CDR3 is 17 amino acids. The CDR3 DNA sequence: TGTGCCAGCAGCTTAGGGAGACTAGCGGGGGGGCAAGAGACCCAGTACTTC. Protein: CASSLGRLAGGQETQYF.